The sequence of this T cell receptor (beta chain) was determined in a study of blood T cell repertoires in COVID-19. For the study at large: The cDNA or gDNA used as material had been derived from T cells, B-cell-depleted T cells, or PBMCs.

The CDR3 runs 11 residues. Germline CDR1 SGHRS, CDR2 YFSETQ. As concerns this clone: One end of the junction does not line up with germline, which may come from a read error.

The assay was immunoSEQ multiplex PCR, and TCRdb's table has in-frame clones only and misses some. The sample has roughly 700,000 clones, about nine tenths seen once. This receptor was obtained from a woman under 30 with acute or convalescent COVID-19. The V and J genes are TRBV5-1 and TRBJ1-1; 9 nucleotides line up with TRBD1. Sequencing was performed on peripheral blood. The chain's CDR3 is CASSLGQGTFF. The CDR3 DNA is TGCGCCAGCAGCCTGGGACAGGGTACTTTCTTC.